The clone carrying this T cell receptor beta chain turned up a few times. Its target is not known. The genes are named according to mouse. The sequenced fragment ends 4 residues before the CDR3 boundary, so the rest is inferred from the germline J gene. The source of the sample is a study of CD8+ T cells in alopecia areata. The wider study: The graft donors were approximately 6-13-month-old C3H/HeJ mice with spontaneous alopecia, and their skin went to approximately 6-11-week-old female C3H/HeJ mice. Points from the study as a whole: Clonality exceeded that of normal scalp in lesional scalp, most notably in alopecia totalis/universalis.

Pooled cells of cutaneous lymph node origin were sorted on CD4, CD8alpha, NKG2D, NKG2ACE and other markers. Unmatched junction bases numbered 6, after V lost 4 bases and J lost 1 base. The CDR3 loop spans 15 amino acids. The germline V gene has CDR1 NSHNY and CDR2 SYGAGN. RNA was extracted and reverse transcribed into cDNA as the sequencing template. Sequencing used immunoSEQ multiplex PCR; TCRdb keeps in-frame clones, though not all of them. The sample contains roughly 260,000 clones, none occurring once; 0.9% to 1.5% lies in the top ten. The sequencing input was CD4+ T cells sorted from a lymph node. The gene calls are TRBV13-1 and TRBJ1-1; 8 nucleotides align to TRBD1. The receptor was isolated from a C3H/HeJ mouse with alopecia areata. This strain's MHC haplotype is H2-k. CDR3 protein: CASSRQGMRNTEVFF. The covered CDR3 bases are TGTGCCAGCAGTAGACAGGGGATGAGAAACACA.